A selection of T cell receptor beta chains follows, all from one sample in a study of blood T cell repertoires in COVID-19. Clones were read by immunoSEQ multiplex PCR, and TCRdb kept only the in-frame ones, dropping some. This sample yields tens of thousands of clones, of which 65% to 90% are seen a single time; more than 8.5% belongs to the top ten. Material: peripheral blood. These receptors were obtained from a human donor in a cohort sampled during active COVID-19. The CDR3 runs from the conserved cysteine through the conserved F or W. A D gene is named only where the DNA matches it firmly. A row's size may be missing; if present it is once, few, many or a size class.

length | J | D | size | V | CDR3 | DNA
13 | TRBJ1-1 | TRBD1 | - | TRBV10-3 | CAISEGTVVEAFF | TGTGCCATCAGTGAGGGGACAGTCGTAGAGGCTTTCTTT
16 | TRBJ2-5 | TRBD2 | - | TRBV27 | CASSRGTSGGQETQYF | TGTGCCAGCAGCAGGGGGACTAGCGGGGGCCAAGAGACCCAGTACTTC
14 | TRBJ2-5 | TRBD2 | - | TRBV10-3 | CAISGGGGQETQYF | TGTGCCATCAGCGGGGGCGGGGGGCAAGAGACCCAGTACTTC
13 | TRBJ2-7 | - | - | TRBV5-6 | CASSQGRSYEQYF | TGTGCCAGCAGCCAGGGAAGGAGCTACGAGCAGTACTTC
11 | TRBJ1-1 | - | - | TRBV10-3 | CAITVDTEAFF | TGTGCCATCACAGTGGACACTGAAGCTTTCTTT
15 | TRBJ1-1 | TRBD1 | - | TRBV30 | CAWSFRDRVNTEAFF | TGTGCCTGGAGTTTTAGGGACAGGGTAAACACTGAAGCTTTCTTT
12 | TRBJ2-1 | - | - | TRBV2 | CASNQGGNEQFF | TGTGCCAGCAATCAGGGTGGAAATGAGCAGTTCTTC
14 | TRBJ1-2 | TRBD1 | - | TRBV19 | CASRVTGTGNRYTF | TGTGCCAGTAGAGTAACCGGGACAGGGAATCGCTACACCTTC
17 | TRBJ1-4 | TRBD1 | - | TRBV2 | CASTRDRGPRSNEKLFF | TGTGCCAGTACCCGGGACAGGGGGCCGCGGTCTAATGAAAAACTGTTTTTT
15 | TRBJ2-3 | - | - | TRBV5-3 | CARSFRGMCTDTQYF | TGTGCCAGAAGCTTTCGCGGGATGTGCACAGATACGCAGTATTTT
12 | TRBJ2-6 | - | - | TRBV9 | CASMSGANVLTF | TGTGCCAGCATGAGTGGGGCCAACGTCCTGACTTTC
15 | TRBJ1-5 | - | - | TRBV19 | CASSRSAGSNQPQHF | TGTGCCAGTAGTAGGTCAGCGGGGAGCAATCAGCCCCAGCATTTT
13 | TRBJ1-5 | - | once | TRBV10-1 | CASSERRGRPQHF | TGCGCCAGCAGTGAGAGACGGGGAAGGCCCCAGCATTTT
15 | TRBJ2-7 | - | - | TRBV29-1 | CSAVLRRDSLYEQYF | TGCAGCGCTGTACTACGTAGAGACAGTCTCTACGAGCAGTACTTC